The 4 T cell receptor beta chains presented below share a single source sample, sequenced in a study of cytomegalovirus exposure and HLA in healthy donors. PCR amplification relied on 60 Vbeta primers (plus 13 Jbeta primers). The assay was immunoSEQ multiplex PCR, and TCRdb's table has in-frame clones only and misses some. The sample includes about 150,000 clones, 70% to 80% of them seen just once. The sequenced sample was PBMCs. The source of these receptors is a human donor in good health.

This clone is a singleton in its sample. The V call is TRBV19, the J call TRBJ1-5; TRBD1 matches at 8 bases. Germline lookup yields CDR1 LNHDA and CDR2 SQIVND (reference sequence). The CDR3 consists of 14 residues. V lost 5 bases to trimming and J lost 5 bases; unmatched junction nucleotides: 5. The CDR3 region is CASSWQGADQPQHF. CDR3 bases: TGTGCCAGTAGTTGGCAGGGGGCCGATCAGCCCCAGCATTTT.

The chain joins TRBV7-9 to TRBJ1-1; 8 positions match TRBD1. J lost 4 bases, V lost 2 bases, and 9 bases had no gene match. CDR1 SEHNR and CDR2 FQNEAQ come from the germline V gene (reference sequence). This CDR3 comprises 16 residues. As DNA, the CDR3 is TGTGCCAGCAGCTTACTAGGCCAGGGGGCGCCCACTGAAGCTTTCTTT. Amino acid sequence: CASSLLGQGAPTEAFF.

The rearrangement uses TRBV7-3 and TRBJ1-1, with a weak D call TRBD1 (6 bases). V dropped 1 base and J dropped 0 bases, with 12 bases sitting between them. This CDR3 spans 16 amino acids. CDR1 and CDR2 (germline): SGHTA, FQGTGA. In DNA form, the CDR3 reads TGTGCCAGCAGCTTAATGGTGCGGACAGTGAACACTGAAGCTTTCTTT. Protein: CASSLMVRTVNTEAFF. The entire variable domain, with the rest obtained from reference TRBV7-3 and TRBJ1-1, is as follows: GAGVSQTPSNKVTEKGKYVELRCDPISGHTALYWYRQSLGQGPEFLIYFQGTGAADDSGLPNDRFFAVRPEGSVSTLKIQRTERGDSAVYLCASSLMVRTVNTEAFFGQGTRLTVV.

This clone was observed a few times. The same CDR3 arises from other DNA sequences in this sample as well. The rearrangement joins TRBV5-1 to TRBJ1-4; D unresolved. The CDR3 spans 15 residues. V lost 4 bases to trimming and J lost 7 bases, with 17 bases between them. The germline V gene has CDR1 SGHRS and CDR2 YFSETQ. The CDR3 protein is CASSRNTAVGEKLFF. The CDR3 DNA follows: TGCGCCAGCAGCAGAAATACAGCGGTTGGTGAAAAACTGTTTTTT.